One sample yielded the 10 T cell receptor beta chains listed below, sequenced in a study of shared clonotypes between healthy human individuals. The naive CD8 fraction comprised CD45RO-negative cells positively selected for CCR7 and excluded terminally differentiated effector memory CD45RA+ cells. The assay was immunoSEQ multiplex PCR, and TCRdb's table has in-frame clones only and misses some. The sample yields roughly 650,000 clones, about 96% seen once. Material: naive CD8+ T cells sorted from blood. The receptor set was obtained from a woman in her 30s in good health.

V is TRBV27 and J is TRBJ1-1, with D perhaps matching TRBD1 (6 bases). The CDR3 contains 14 residues. The V end was cut by 7 bases, the J end by 1 base, with 13 bases between. From germline, CDR1 is MNHEY and CDR2 SMNVEV (reference sequence). The CDR3 reads CASKQGGSNTEAFF. The DNA for the CDR3 is TGTGCCAGCAAACAGGGAGGGTCGAACACTGAAGCTTTCTTT.

The chain links TRBV2 to TRBJ2-5; TRBD2 agrees at 8 bases. The CDR3 has 16 amino acids. Germline trimming cut 4 bases from V and 4 bases from J; bases unmatched to any gene: 11. Germline loops: CDR1 SNHLY, CDR2 FYNNEI. The chain's CDR3 is CASSGGAGVGRETQYF. The CDR3 DNA sequence: TGTGCCAGCAGTGGCGGAGCGGGAGTTGGTCGAGAGACCCAGTACTTC.

In the case of this clone: Other DNA variants within this sample encode the same CDR3. The chain combines TRBV7-9 with TRBJ2-5, with D unclear. The DNA end favors TRBJ2-7, so the J call may be wrong. Germline values: CDR1 SEHNR, CDR2 FQNEAQ (reference sequence). The CDR3 has 12 residues. The CDR3 nucleotides read TGTGCCAGCAGCTTTGAATCCTACGAGCAGTACTTC. Protein sequence: CASSFESYEQYF.

The V and J genes are TRBV27 and TRBJ2-2; a possible D gene is TRBD1 (5 bases). The germline V and J ends were trimmed by 3 bases and 2 bases, with 10 bases remaining between them. CDR1 and CDR2 from the germline V gene are MNHEY and SMNVEV (reference sequence). The CDR3 spans 15 residues. The CDR3 sequence is CASSLDMANTGELFF. The DNA of the CDR3 is TGTGCCAGCAGTTTGGACATGGCAAACACCGGGGAGCTGTTTTTT.

The chain employs TRBV27 and TRBJ1-4; no firm D call. This CDR3 spans 17 amino acids. The V gene's germline CDR1 is MNHEY and CDR2 SMNVEV (reference sequence). The V and J ends lost 0 bases and 3 bases respectively, with 14 bases between them. The CDR3 region has the DNA TGTGCCAGCAGTTTATCAGTCCAGCCCATGGCTAATGAAAAACTGTTTTTT. As protein: CASSLSVQPMANEKLFF.

This clone was recorded only once. Additional DNA sequences in this sample encode the identical CDR3. This rearrangement joins TRBV27 to TRBJ2-1; TRBD2 matches 11 bases. The germline V gene encodes CDR1 MNHEY and CDR2 SMNVEV (reference sequence). CDR3 length: 16 residues. The V segment lost 3 bases and the J segment 0 bases; nucleotides outside the gene matches: 1. DNA of the CDR3: TGTGCCAGCAGTTTTACTAGCGGGAGCTCCTACAATGAGCAGTTCTTC. This sequence encodes CASSFTSGSSYNEQFF.

This chain links TRBV6-1 with TRBJ1-6, with 8 positions matching TRBD1. Germline-derived CDR1 and CDR2 are MNHNS and SASEGT. CDR3 length: 13 amino acids. J gave up 7 bases and V 7 bases, and 3 bases lay outside the gene matches. The CDR3 here is CASMDRENSPLHF. The CDR3 DNA sequence: TGTGCCAGCATGGACAGGGAAAATTCACCCCTCCACTTT.

V usage is TRBV5-1 and J usage is TRBJ2-7, with 12 nucleotides matching TRBD2. Trimming took 4 bases from V and 5 from J; bases not matched to a gene: 10. The CDR3 length is 16 residues. Germline values: CDR1 SGHRS, CDR2 YFSETQ. DNA of the CDR3: TGCGCCAGCAGCGCTCCGACTAGCGGGAGAATCAACGAGCAGTACTTC. Translating it yields CASSAPTSGRINEQYF.

As concerns this clone: The same CDR3 arises from other DNA sequences in this sample as well. The chain has TRBV7-6 and TRBJ1-1; D possibly corresponds to TRBD1 (5 bases). The germline gives CDR1 SGHVS, CDR2 FNYEAQ. This CDR3 spans 15 amino acids. V shed 0 bases and J shed 0 bases, with 8 bases lying between them. The CDR3 DNA reads as TGTGCCAGCAGCTTAGCGGGGGGTATGAACACTGAAGCTTTCTTT. As protein: CASSLAGGMNTEAFF.

This clone was recorded once. This chain links TRBV28 with TRBJ1-4; D is unresolved. Between the trimmed V and J ends, which lost 1 base and 8 bases, there was a span of 14 bases. The CDR3 loop spans 15 amino acids. CDR1 and CDR2 from the germline V gene are MDHEN and SYDVKM. The DNA for the CDR3 is TGTGCCAGCAGTTTATTATCCGGGTCTGAGGAAAAACTGTTTTTT. It is translated as CASSLLSGSEEKLFF.